Detailed here is one TCR beta chain. Its cognate antigen is unknown. This entry belongs to a study of cytomegalovirus exposure and HLA in healthy donors. Whole-study findings and limits: TCR beta sequences reportedly predicted most subjects' HLA-A and HLA-B alleles accurately. About 87% or about 30% of the time was how often most TCR beta V segments were productive, according to an earlier analysis. Most TCR sequences showed up rarely, but some public TCRs showed up in many donors. A later analysis found that most CMV-associated TCR beta chains appeared HLA-restricted.

Researchers ran the PCR with 60 Vbeta and 13 Jbeta primers. The table came from immunoSEQ multiplex PCR; TCRdb's copy has only in-frame clones and leaves some out. The sample yields more than 85,000 clones, roughly 70% seen once. Germline-derived CDR1 and CDR2 are KGHSH and LQKENI. The V and J ends lost 6 bases and 3 bases respectively, with 19 bases between them. The CDR3 is made up of 16 amino acids. The TCR originated in a woman between 45 and 65 years old in good health and CMV-seropositive. V and J are TRBV18 and TRBJ2-3, with D perhaps TRBD1 (6 bases). The sequencing sample was made of PBMCs. The CDR3 is CASSLIDRPGTDTQYF. DNA for the CDR3: TGTGCCAGCTCCCTGATTGACAGGCCGGGGACAGATACGCAGTATTTT.